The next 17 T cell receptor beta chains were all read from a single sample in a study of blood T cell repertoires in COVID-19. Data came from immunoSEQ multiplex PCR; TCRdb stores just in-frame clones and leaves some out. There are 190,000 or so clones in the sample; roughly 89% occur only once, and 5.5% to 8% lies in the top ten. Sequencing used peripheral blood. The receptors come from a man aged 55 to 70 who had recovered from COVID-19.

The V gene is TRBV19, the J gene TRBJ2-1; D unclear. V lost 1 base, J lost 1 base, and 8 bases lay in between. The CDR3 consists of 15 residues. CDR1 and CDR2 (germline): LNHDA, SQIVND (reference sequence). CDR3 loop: CASSIGAGSYNEQFF. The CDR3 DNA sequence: TGTGCCAGTAGTATAGGGGCTGGATCCTACAATGAGCAGTTCTTC.

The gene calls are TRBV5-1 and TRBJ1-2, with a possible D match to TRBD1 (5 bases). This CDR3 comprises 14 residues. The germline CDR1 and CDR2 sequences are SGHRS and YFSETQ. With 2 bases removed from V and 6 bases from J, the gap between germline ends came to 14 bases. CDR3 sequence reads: CASSFQGSVDGYTF. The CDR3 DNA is TGCGCCAGCAGCTTTCAGGGCTCGGTCGATGGCTACACCTTC.

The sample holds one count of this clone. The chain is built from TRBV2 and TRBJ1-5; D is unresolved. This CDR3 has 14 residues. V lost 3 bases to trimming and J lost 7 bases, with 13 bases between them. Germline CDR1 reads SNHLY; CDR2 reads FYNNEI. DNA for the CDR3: TGTGCCAGCAGTGAGACATCCGGGAACCAGCCCCAGCATTTT. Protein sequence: CASSETSGNQPQHF. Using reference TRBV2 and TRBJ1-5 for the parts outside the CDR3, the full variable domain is EPEVTQTPSHQVTQMGQEVILRCVPISNHLYFYWYRQILGQKVEFLVSFYNNEISEKSEIFDDQFSVERPDGSNFTLKIRSTKLEDSAMYFCASSETSGNQPQHFGDGTRLSIL.

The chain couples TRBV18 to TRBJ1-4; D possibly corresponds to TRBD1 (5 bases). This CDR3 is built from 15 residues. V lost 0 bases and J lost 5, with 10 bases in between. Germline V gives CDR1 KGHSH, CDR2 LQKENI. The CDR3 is CASSPPGRGNEKLFF. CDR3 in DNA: TGTGCCAGCTCACCACCGGGACGGGGGAATGAAAAACTGTTTTTT. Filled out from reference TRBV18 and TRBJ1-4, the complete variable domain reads NAGVMQNPRHLVRRRGQEARLRCSPMKGHSHVYWYRQLPEEGLKFMVYLQKENIIDESGMPKERFSAEFPKEGPSILRIQQVVRGDSAAYFCASSPPGRGNEKLFFGSGTQLSVL.

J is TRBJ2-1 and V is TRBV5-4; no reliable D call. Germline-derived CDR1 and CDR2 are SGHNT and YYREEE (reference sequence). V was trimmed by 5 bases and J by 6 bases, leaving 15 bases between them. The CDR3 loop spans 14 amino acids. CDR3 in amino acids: CASRPDLVVNEQFF. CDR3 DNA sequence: TGTGCCAGCAGACCTGACTTGGTGGTCAATGAGCAGTTCTTC.

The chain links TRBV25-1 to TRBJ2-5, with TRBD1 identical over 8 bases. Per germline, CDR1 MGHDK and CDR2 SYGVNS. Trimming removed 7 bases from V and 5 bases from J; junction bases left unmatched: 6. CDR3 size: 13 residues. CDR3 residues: CASNQGAGETQYF. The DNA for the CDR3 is TGTGCCAGCAACCAGGGGGCTGGGGAGACCCAGTACTTC.

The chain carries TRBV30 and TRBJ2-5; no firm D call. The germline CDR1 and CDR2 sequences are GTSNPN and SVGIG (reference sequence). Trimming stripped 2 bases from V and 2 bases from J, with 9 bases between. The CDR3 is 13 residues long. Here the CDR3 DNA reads TGTGCCTGGAGTTTAAAACAGCAAGAGACCCAGTACTTC. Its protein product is CAWSLKQQETQYF.

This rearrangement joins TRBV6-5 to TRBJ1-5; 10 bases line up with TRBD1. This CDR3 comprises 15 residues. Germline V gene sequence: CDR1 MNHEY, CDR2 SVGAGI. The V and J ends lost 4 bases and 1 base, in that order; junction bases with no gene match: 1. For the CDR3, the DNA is TGTGCCAGCAGTTTGGACAGGGGGAGCAATCAGCCCCAGCATTTT. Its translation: CASSLDRGSNQPQHF.

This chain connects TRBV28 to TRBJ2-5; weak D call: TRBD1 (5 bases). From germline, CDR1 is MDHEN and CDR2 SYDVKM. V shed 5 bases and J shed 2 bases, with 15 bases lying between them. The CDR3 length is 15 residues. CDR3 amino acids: CASSPDSRIQETQYF. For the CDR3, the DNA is TGTGCCAGCAGTCCCGACAGTAGAATTCAAGAGACCCAGTACTTC.

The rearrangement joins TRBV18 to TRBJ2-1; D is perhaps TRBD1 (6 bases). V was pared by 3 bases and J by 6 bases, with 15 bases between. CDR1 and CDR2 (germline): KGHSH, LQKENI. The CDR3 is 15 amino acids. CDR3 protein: CASSPPTGYGNEQFF. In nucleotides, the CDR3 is TGTGCCAGCTCACCCCCGACAGGATATGGCAATGAGCAGTTCTTC.

CDR3 DNA sequence: TGCAGTGCTACTGACAGGGTATATGGGTCCTACGAGCAGTACTTC. Its protein is CSATDRVYGSYEQYF. The chain combines TRBV20-1 with TRBJ2-7; 7 nucleotides match TRBD1. This CDR3 region has 15 residues. Per the germline V gene, CDR1 is DFQATT and CDR2 is SNEGSKA (reference sequence). The V segment lost 4 bases and the J segment 1 base; nucleotides outside the gene matches: 10.

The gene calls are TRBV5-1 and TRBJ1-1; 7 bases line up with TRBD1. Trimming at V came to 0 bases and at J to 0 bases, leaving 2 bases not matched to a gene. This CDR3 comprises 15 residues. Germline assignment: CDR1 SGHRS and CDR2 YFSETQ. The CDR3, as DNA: TGCGCCAGCAGCTTGGGGGGACAGATGAACACTGAAGCTTTCTTT. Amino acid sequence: CASSLGGQMNTEAFF.

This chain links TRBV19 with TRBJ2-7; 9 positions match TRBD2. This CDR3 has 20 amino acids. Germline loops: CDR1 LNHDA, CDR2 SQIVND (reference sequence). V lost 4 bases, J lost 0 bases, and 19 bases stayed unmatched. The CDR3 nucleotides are TGTGCCAGTAGTAACCGGAGAGACCCGGGACTAGCAAAGAGCTCCTACGAGCAGTACTTC. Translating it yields CASSNRRDPGLAKSSYEQYF.

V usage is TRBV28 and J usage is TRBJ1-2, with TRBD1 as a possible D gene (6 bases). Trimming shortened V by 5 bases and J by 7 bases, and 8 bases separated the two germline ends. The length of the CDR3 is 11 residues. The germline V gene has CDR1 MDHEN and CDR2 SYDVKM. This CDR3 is CASSQGFGYTF. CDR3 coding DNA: TGTGCCAGCAGTCAGGGGTTTGGCTACACCTTC.

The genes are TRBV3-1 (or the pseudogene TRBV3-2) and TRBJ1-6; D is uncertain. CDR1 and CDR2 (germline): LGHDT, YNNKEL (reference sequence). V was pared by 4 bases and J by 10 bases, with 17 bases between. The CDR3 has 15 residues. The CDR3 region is CASSLGSPAGSPLHF. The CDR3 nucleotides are TGTGCCAGCAGCCTAGGGTCCCCTGCGGGGTCACCCCTCCACTTT.

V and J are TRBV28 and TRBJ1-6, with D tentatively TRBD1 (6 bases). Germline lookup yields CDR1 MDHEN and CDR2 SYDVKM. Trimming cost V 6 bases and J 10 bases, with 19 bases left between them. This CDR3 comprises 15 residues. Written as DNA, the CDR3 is TGTGCCAGCAGCCCTATCGGACAGAGAGGATCACCCCTCCACTTT. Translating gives CASSPIGQRGSPLHF.

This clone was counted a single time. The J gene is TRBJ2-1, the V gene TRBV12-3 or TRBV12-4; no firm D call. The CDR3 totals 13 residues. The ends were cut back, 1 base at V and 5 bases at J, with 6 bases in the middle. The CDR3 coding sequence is TGTGCCAGCAGTTTAGGACAACACAATGAGCAGTTCTTC. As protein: CASSLGQHNEQFF.